The present entry profiles one TCR beta chain with its context. Measured with immunoSEQ multiplex PCR; TCRdb has only the in-frame clones, and not every one. The repertoire holds some 720,000 clones, approximately 87% seen once, with about 0.01% in the top ten. The sample comes from a study of shared T cell receptors in the human thymus. The germline V gene has CDR1 MNHEY and CDR2 SMNVEV (reference sequence). The CDR3 is 16 residues long. Trimming left V 5 bases short and J 7 bases short, with 21 bases between. These data also formed part of another study, on human thymus T cells. That paper states: Thymic samples were excised during corrective heart operations. Repertoires from thymus and blood appeared to show biased V and J gene usage.

The V call is TRBV27, the J call TRBJ2-1, with D hard to call. Sequences were obtained from thymocytes. This receptor was obtained from a boy under two years old with a congenital heart defect. The CDR3 protein is CASSRIRSQLENEQFF. The CDR3 DNA follows: TGTGCCAGCAGTCGAATCCGGAGCCAGCTTGAGAATGAGCAGTTCTTC.